These T cell receptor beta chains were read from a single sample in a study of T cell repertoires in cytomegalovirus infection. TCRdb reanalysed the reads using MiXCR and keeps one entry per CDR3 protein. Here the sample spans 750,000 to 950,000 distinct CDR3 sequences, 25% to 30% being singletons. What these receptors recognize is not known. This specimen consisted of cultured CD8+ T cells from PBMCs, obtained from culture after CMV antigen stimulation. These receptors came from a human donor in good health (CMV status not recorded). Some clones in this sample may be carry-over from other donors' samples. Each CDR3 is given with its conserved first and last residue. Each record gives: clone size, J gene, D gene, V gene, CDR3 DNA, CDR3 protein. The D gene is left open where the match is weak. Clone size is shown for a subset of rows, as once, few, many or a class of expanded clone.

- TRBJ1-1 - TRBV29-1 TGCAGCGTTGAAAACCCCACCACTGAAGCTTTCTTT CSVENPTTEAFF
few TRBJ1-6 - TRBV27 TGTGCCAGCAGTCTCCGTGGACTTAATTCACCCCTCCACTTT CASSLRGLNSPLHF
few TRBJ1-5 - TRBV6-2/TRBV6-3 TGTGCCAGCAGTTACGTCGGACGGATCAATCAGCCCCAGCATTTT CASSYVGRINQPQHF
- TRBJ1-2 - TRBV4-3 TGCGCCAGCAGCCAAGCCCTACGACAGCCCCCTGGCTACACCTTC CASSQALRQPPGYTF
- TRBJ2-1 - TRBV6-5 TGTGCCAGCAGTTACTCGGAGGGTGAGCAGTTCTTC CASSYSEGEQFF
few TRBJ2-3 - TRBV7-9 TGTGCCAGCAGACCTACCGGGTCGGAGCTAGATACGCAGTATTTT CASRPTGSELDTQYF
- TRBJ1-5 - TRBV12-3/TRBV12-4 TGTGCCAGCAGTTTAGGGTGGGGAGAAGGGCAGCCCCAGCATTTT CASSLGWGEGQPQHF
many TRBJ2-1 - TRBV7-2 TGTGCCAGCAGCCCTACCTGGGGGCCGGCCTACAATGAGCAGTTCTTC CASSPTWGPAYNEQFF
many TRBJ1-1 - TRBV6-2/TRBV6-3 TGTGCCAGCAGCCCCAGGGAAGGCACTGAAGCTTTCTTT CASSPREGTEAFF
- TRBJ2-3 - TRBV9 TGTGCCAGCAGCGTAGAGGATTTCACAGATACGCAGTATTTT CASSVEDFTDTQYF
few TRBJ2-2 TRBD1 TRBV10-3 TGTGCCATCAGTGGACAGGGGGCAAACTGGACCGGGGAGCTGTTTTTT CAISGQGANWTGELFF
- TRBJ2-3 - TRBV5-4 TGTGCCAGCAGCCCCAGAGGGAGTTTCCTACATACGCAGTATTTT CASSPRGSFLHTQYF
once TRBJ2-3 - TRBV7-6 TGTGCCAGCAACCATGACAGTACAGATACGCAGTATTTT CASNHDSTDTQYF
few TRBJ1-2 - TRBV6-5 TGTGCCAGCAGTTACTCACAGTGGTCTACGGGCTACACCTTC CASSYSQWSTGYTF
- TRBJ1-2 - TRBV2 TGTGCCAGCAGTGATGAGGCAGCCTATGGCTACACCTTC CASSDEAAYGYTF
- TRBJ1-2 - TRBV7-2 TGTGCCAGCAGTCTCGGACAGACAATCTATGGCTACACCTTC CASSLGQTIYGYTF
- TRBJ1-5 - TRBV5-5 TGTGCCAGCAGCTTGGGGGACTATCCCCAGCATTTT CASSLGDYPQHF
few TRBJ2-1 - TRBV19 TGTGCCAGTGCAACAGGGAGCTCCTACAATGAGCAGTTCTTC CASATGSSYNEQFF
- TRBJ2-5 - TRBV15 TGTGCCACCAGCAGGCCTTTGGGACAAGAGACCCAGTACTTC CATSRPLGQETQYF
many TRBJ2-2 TRBD2 TRBV7-2 TGTGCCAGCAGCCCGGGAGTAGCGGGGTACGGGGAGCTGTTTTTT CASSPGVAGYGELFF